Listed below are T cell receptor beta chains from one sample, sequenced in a study of blood T cell repertoires in COVID-19. Sequencing was performed with immunoSEQ multiplex PCR; in TCRdb, only in-frame clones are kept and a portion is missing. The sample records roughly 380,000 clones, roughly nine tenths being singletons. Sequences were obtained from peripheral blood. These receptors were collected from an older woman with COVID-19, enrolled during active disease. Both conserved end residues are part of each CDR3. The order of the fields is J gene, clone size, D gene, V gene, CDR3 DNA, CDR3 protein. The D gene is left open where the match is weak. Clone size is shown for a subset of rows, as once, few, many or a class of expanded clone.

J gene: TRBJ2-6
clone size: -
D gene: -
V gene: TRBV4-1
CDR3 DNA: TGCGCCAGCAGCCAACTGCAGGCAGGCAGCACTTCTGGGGCCAACGTCCTGACTTTC
CDR3 protein: CASSQLQAGSTSGANVLTF

J gene: TRBJ1-6
clone size: -
D gene: -
V gene: TRBV10-3
CDR3 DNA: TGTGCCATCAGGACAGAAACTTATAATTCACCCCTCCACTTT
CDR3 protein: CAIRTETYNSPLHF

J gene: TRBJ1-1
clone size: -
D gene: -
V gene: TRBV15
CDR3 DNA: TGTGCCACCAGCAGAGAACGGGATATGAACACTGAAGCTTTCTTT
CDR3 protein: CATSRERDMNTEAFF

J gene: TRBJ2-3
clone size: -
D gene: TRBD2
V gene: TRBV4-1
CDR3 DNA: TGCGCCAGCAGCCAAGGGCTAGCGGGAAGCACAGATACGCAGTATTTT
CDR3 protein: CASSQGLAGSTDTQYF

J gene: TRBJ2-7
clone size: few
D gene: TRBD2
V gene: TRBV5-1
CDR3 DNA: TGCGCCAGCAGCTACGGGGGGTCGAGCTCCTACGAGCAGTACTTC
CDR3 protein: CASSYGGSSSYEQYF

J gene: TRBJ1-1
clone size: few
D gene: -
V gene: TRBV27
CDR3 DNA: TGTGCCAGCAATCGGTGGGGGGGCGCGATGTCTGAAGCTTTCTTT
CDR3 protein: CASNRWGGAMSEAFF

J gene: TRBJ1-2
clone size: -
D gene: -
V gene: TRBV24-1
CDR3 DNA: TGTGCCACCAGTGATGGAGCCCACTATGGCTACACCTTC
CDR3 protein: CATSDGAHYGYTF

J gene: TRBJ1-1
clone size: -
D gene: -
V gene: TRBV6-1
CDR3 DNA: TGTGCCAGCAGTGATTCCGGGGGAGGCACTGAAGCTTTCTTT
CDR3 protein: CASSDSGGGTEAFF

J gene: TRBJ1-1
clone size: -
D gene: -
V gene: TRBV2
CDR3 DNA: TGTGCCAGCAGTCCGGGGGAAAGGATTAACACTGAAGCTTTCTTT
CDR3 protein: CASSPGERINTEAFF

J gene: TRBJ1-2
clone size: -
D gene: -
V gene: TRBV29-1
CDR3 DNA: TGCAGCGTTGGAACGGGGGGAGACTATGGCTACACCTTC
CDR3 protein: CSVGTGGDYGYTF

J gene: TRBJ1-5
clone size: -
D gene: -
V gene: TRBV27
CDR3 DNA: TGTGCCAGCAGTTCCCTCCTGTCCAATCAGCCCCAGCATTTT
CDR3 protein: CASSSLLSNQPQHF

J gene: TRBJ2-1
clone size: -
D gene: -
V gene: TRBV11-3
CDR3 DNA: TGTGCCAGCAGCCTCACCGGCGGCAATGAGCAGTTCTTC
CDR3 protein: CASSLTGGNEQFF

J gene: TRBJ1-1
clone size: many
D gene: -
V gene: TRBV28
CDR3 DNA: TGTGCCAGCAGCCCGGGCGCCAAAGGTAGAGGGACTGAAGCTTTCTTT
CDR3 protein: CASSPGAKGRGTEAFF

J gene: TRBJ2-3
clone size: -
D gene: -
V gene: TRBV11-3
CDR3 DNA: TGTGCCAGCGGAGAGGGAGGTCCGCAGTATTTT
CDR3 protein: CASGEGGPQYF

J gene: TRBJ2-2
clone size: -
D gene: TRBD2
V gene: TRBV7-2
CDR3 DNA: TGTGCCAGCAGCCTAGCGGGGCCGAACACCGGGGAGCTGTTTTTT
CDR3 protein: CASSLAGPNTGELFF

J gene: TRBJ2-5
clone size: -
D gene: TRBD2
V gene: TRBV7-2
CDR3 DNA: TGTGCCAGCAGCTTAGCTCGGGGGGGCCAAGAGACCCAGTACTTC
CDR3 protein: CASSLARGGQETQYF